A single sample is the source of the 3 T cell receptor beta chains below, sequenced in a study of T cells in Graves' hyperthyroidism and ophthalmopathy. Amplification of TCR beta CDR3 regions used RNA as the template. RT-PCR in the first round (using the HTBI primer set) targeted the TCR CDR3. One entry per CDR3 protein results from TCRdb running MiXCR on the multiplex PCR reads. The data show more than 550,000 distinct CDR3 sequences, around a sixth seen once. Source material: blood. These receptors all come from a man between 45 and 60 years old with Graves' hyperthyroidism.

This clonotype has only a few counts. The CDR3 spells CASSLAGGSQIGQYF. In DNA form, the CDR3 reads TGTGCCAGCAGTTTAGCGGGAGGGTCCCAAATTGGGCAGTATTTT. The rearrangement joins TRBV6-2 or TRBV6-3 to TRBJ2-3; 11 bases are shared with TRBD2. Germline CDR1 and CDR2: MNHEY and SVGEGT. This CDR3 region has 15 residues. Losses at the gene ends were 4 bases for V and 11 bases for J; bases not matched to a gene: 11.

The J gene is TRBJ1-6, the V gene TRBV27; D gene uncertain. The CDR3 spans 15 residues. The V end was cut by 5 bases, the J end by 7 bases, with 15 bases between. Germline V gene data show CDR1 as MNHEY and CDR2 as SMNVEV (reference sequence). CDR3 amino acids: CASSPSRVGNSPLHF. The CDR3 DNA reads TGTGCCAGCAGTCCCTCGAGGGTGGGGAATTCACCCCTCCACTTT.

This clonotype came up many times. The chain combines TRBV29-1 with TRBJ2-3; D remains unclear. CDR3 length: 15 residues. V was cut by 3 bases and J by 0 bases, with 13 bases left in between. Germline CDR1 SQVTM, CDR2 ANQGSEA. CDR3 region: CSVEDQAGSTDTQYF. The CDR3 region has the DNA TGCAGCGTTGAGGATCAGGCCGGAAGCACAGATACGCAGTATTTT.